This TCR beta chain was profiled in a study of cytomegalovirus exposure and HLA in healthy donors. Germline V gene lookup returns CDR1 SGHTA and CDR2 FQGTGA. CDR3 size: 14 residues. Trimming stripped 3 bases from V and 0 bases from J, with 7 bases between. 13 Jbeta primers and 60 Vbeta primers were used for the PCR. Assay: immunoSEQ multiplex PCR; the TCRdb copy retains only in-frame clones and omits some. The sample gives roughly 100,000 clones, about 80% of which show up once; 4.1% is in the top ten. The sample taken for sequencing was PBMCs. The V gene is TRBV7-3, the J gene TRBJ2-3; tentative D call: TRBD2 (6 bases). The origin of this receptor is a man aged 35-49 years in good health and CMV-seronegative. This CDR3 reads CASSFAGSTDTQYF. CDR3 sequence (DNA): TGTGCCAGCAGCTTCGCGGGGAGCACAGATACGCAGTATTTT.